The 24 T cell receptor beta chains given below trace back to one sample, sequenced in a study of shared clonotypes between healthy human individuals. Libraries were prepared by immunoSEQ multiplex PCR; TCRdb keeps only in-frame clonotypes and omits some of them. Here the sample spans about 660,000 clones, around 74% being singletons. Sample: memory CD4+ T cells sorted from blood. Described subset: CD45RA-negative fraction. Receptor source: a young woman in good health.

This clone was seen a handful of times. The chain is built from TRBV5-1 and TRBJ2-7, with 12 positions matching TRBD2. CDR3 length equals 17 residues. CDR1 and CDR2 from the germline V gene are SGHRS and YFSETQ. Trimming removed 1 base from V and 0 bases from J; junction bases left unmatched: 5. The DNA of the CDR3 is TGCGCCAGCAGCTTGAAAGGGACTAGCGGGTTCTCCTACGAGCAGTACTTC. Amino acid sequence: CASSLKGTSGFSYEQYF.

The CDR3 reads CASSEVLGGQPQHF. CDR3 DNA: TGTGCCAGCAGTGAAGTTCTGGGAGGGCAGCCCCAGCATTTT. This rearrangement joins TRBV6-1 to TRBJ1-5; D gene unclear. Germline values: CDR1 MNHNS, CDR2 SASEGT. Trimming took off 1 base at V and 7 bases at J, with 11 bases between the two ends. The CDR3 runs to 14 residues.

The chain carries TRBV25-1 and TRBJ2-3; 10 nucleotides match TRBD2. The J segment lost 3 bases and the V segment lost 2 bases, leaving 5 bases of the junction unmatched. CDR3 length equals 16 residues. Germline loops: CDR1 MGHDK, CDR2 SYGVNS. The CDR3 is CASSEGLAVVTDTQYF. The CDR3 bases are TGTGCCAGCAGTGAAGGACTAGCGGTGGTTACAGATACGCAGTATTTT. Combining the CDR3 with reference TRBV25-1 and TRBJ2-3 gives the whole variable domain EADIYQTPRYLVIGTGKKITLECSQTMGHDKMYWYQQDPGMELHLIHYSYGVNSTEKGDLSSESTVSRIRTEHFPLTLESARPSHTSQYLCASSEGLAVVTDTQYFGPGTRLTVL.

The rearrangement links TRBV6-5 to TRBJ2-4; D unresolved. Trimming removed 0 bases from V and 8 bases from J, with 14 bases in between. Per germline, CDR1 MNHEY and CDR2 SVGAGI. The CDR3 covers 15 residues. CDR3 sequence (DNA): TGTGCCAGCAGTTACTCTCGTCCGGGCGTGGACATTCAGTACTTC. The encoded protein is CASSYSRPGVDIQYF.

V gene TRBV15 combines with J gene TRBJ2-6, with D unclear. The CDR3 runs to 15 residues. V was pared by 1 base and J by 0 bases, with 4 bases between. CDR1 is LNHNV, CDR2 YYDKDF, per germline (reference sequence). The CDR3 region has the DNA TGTGCCACCAGCAGAGCTAGCTCTGGGGCCAACGTCCTGACTTTC. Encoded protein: CATSRASSGANVLTF.

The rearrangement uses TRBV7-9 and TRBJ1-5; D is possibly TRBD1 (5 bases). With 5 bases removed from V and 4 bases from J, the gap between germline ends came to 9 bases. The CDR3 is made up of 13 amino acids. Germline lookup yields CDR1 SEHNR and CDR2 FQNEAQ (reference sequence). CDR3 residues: CASSGAGNQPQHF. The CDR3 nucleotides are TGTGCCAGCAGCGGGGCCGGAAATCAGCCCCAGCATTTT. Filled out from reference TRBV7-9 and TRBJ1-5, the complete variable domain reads DTGVSQNPRHKITKRGQNVTFRCDPISEHNRLYWYRQTLGQGPEFLTYFQNEAQLEKSRLLSDRFSAERPKGSFSTLEIQRTEQGDSAMYLCASSGAGNQPQHFGDGTRLSIL.

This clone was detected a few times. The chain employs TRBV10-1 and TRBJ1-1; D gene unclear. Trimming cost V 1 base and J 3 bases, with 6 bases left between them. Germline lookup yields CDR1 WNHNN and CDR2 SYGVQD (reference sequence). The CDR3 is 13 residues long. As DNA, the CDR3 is TGCGCCAGCAGTGAGTTTGAGTACACTGAAGCTTTCTTT. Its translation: CASSEFEYTEAFF.

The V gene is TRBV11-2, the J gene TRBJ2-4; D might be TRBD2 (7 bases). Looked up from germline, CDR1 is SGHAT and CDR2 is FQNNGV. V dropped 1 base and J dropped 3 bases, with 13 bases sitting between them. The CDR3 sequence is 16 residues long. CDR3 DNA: TGTGCCAGCAGCTTAGCGGGGGGCTGGGGCAAAAACATTCAGTACTTC. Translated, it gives CASSLAGGWGKNIQYF.

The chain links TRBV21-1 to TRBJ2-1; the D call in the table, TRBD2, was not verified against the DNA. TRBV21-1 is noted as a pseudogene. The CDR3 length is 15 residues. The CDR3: CASSQGLAGAGEQFF. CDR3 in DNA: TGTGCCAGCAGCCAAGGACTAGCGGGAGCTGGTGAGCAGTTCTTC.

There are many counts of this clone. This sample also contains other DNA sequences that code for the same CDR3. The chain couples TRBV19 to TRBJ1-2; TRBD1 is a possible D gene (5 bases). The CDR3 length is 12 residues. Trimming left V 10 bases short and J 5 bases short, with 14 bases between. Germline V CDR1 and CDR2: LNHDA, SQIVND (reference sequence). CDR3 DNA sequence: TGTGCCACCCAGACAGCTCTGTATGGCTACACCTTC. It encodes CATQTALYGYTF.

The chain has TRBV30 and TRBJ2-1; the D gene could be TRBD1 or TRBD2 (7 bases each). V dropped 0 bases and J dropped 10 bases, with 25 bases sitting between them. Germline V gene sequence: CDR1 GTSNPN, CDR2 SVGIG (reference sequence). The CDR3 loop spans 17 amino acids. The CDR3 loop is CAWSVPGSRRGGGEQFF. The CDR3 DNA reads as TGTGCCTGGAGTGTACCAGGTAGTCGGAGGGGAGGGGGCGAGCAGTTCTTC.

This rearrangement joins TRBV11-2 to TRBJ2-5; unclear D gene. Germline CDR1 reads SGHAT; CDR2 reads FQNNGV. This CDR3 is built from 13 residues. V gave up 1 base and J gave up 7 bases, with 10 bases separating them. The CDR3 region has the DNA TGTGCCAGCAGCTTAGCATCCCGAGGGACCCAGTACTTC. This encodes CASSLASRGTQYF.

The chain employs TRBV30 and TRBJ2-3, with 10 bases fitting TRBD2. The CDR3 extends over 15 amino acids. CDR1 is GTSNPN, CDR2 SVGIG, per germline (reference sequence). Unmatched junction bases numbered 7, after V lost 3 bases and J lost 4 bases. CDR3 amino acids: CAWRPLAGVPDTQYF. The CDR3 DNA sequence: TGTGCCTGGAGGCCCCTAGCGGGAGTGCCAGATACGCAGTATTTT.

The CDR3 is CASIGQGGNEQYF. DNA of the CDR3: TGTGCCAGCATTGGACAGGGAGGAAACGAGCAGTACTTC. This chain connects TRBV28 to TRBJ2-7; 8 nucleotides line up with TRBD1. Looked up from germline, CDR1 is MDHEN and CDR2 is SYDVKM. Trimming removed 7 bases from V and 5 bases from J; junction bases left unmatched: 7. CDR3 length: 13 amino acids. The whole variable domain, filled in from reference TRBV28 and TRBJ2-7, reads DVKVTQSSRYLVKRTGEKVFLECVQDMDHENMFWYRQDPGLGLRLIYFSYDVKMKEKGDIPEGYSVSREKKERFSLILESASTNQTSMYLCASIGQGGNEQYFGPGTRLTVT.

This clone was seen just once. CDR3 sequence: CATRAVGGGEKLFF. The CDR3 nucleotides read TGTGCCACCAGGGCTGTGGGGGGCGGTGAAAAACTGTTTTTT. The J gene is TRBJ1-4, the V gene TRBV15; D may be TRBD1 (6 bases). This CDR3 is built from 14 residues. CDR1 and CDR2 from the germline V gene are LNHNV and YYDKDF (reference sequence). V was trimmed by 6 bases and J by 7 bases, leaving 15 bases between them.

The CDR3 sequence is CASSIAGGPYEQYF. In nucleotides, the CDR3 is TGTGCCAGCAGTATAGCGGGAGGGCCATACGAGCAGTACTTC. The chain recombines TRBV7-9 with TRBJ2-7, with 11 bases that match TRBD2. Germline V gene sequence: CDR1 SEHNR, CDR2 FQNEAQ (reference sequence). J was trimmed by 4 bases and V by 6 bases; bases with no gene match: 5. The CDR3 runs to 14 residues. Variable domain in full (rest from reference TRBV7-9 and TRBJ2-7): DTGVSQNPRHKITKRGQNVTFRCDPISEHNRLYWYRQTLGQGPEFLTYFQNEAQLEKSRLLSDRFSAERPKGSFSTLEIQRTEQGDSAMYLCASSIAGGPYEQYFGPGTRLTVT.

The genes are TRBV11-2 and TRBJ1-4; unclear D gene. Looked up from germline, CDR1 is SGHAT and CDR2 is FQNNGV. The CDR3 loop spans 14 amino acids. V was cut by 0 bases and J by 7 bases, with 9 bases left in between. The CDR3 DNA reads TGTGCCAGCAGCTTAGATAGAGCGGCTGAAAAACTGTTTTTT. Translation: CASSLDRAAEKLFF. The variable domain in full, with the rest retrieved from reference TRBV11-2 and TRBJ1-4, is EAGVAQSPRYKIIEKRQSVAFWCNPISGHATLYWYQQILGQGPKLLIQFQNNGVVDDSQLPKDRFSAERLKGVDSTLKIQPAKLEDSAVYLCASSLDRAAEKLFFGSGTQLSVL.

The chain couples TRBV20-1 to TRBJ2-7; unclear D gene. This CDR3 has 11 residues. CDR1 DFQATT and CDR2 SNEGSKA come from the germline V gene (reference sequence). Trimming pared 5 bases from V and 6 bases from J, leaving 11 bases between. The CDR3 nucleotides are TGCAGTGCTGCCTGGGAACCCGAGCAGTACTTC. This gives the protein CSAAWEPEQYF.

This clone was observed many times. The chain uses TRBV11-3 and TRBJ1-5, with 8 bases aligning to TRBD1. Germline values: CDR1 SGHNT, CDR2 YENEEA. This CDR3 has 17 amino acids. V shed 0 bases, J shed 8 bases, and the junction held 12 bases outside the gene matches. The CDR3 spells CASSLDRTGICIEPQHF. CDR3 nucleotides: TGTGCCAGCAGCTTAGACCGGACAGGGATTTGTATCGAGCCCCAGCATTTT.

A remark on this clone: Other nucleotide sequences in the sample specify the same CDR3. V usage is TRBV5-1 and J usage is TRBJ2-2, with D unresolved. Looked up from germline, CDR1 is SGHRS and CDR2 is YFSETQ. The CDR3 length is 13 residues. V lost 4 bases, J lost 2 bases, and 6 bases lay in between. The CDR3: CASSVLNTGELFF. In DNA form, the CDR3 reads TGCGCCAGCAGCGTGCTAAACACCGGGGAGCTGTTTTTT.

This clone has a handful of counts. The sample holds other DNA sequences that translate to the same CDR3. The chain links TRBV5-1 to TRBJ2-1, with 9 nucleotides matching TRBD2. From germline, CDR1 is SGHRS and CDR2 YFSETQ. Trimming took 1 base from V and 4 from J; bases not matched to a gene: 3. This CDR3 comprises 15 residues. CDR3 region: CASSLSSGAYNEQFF. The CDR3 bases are TGCGCCAGCAGCTTGTCTAGCGGGGCTTACAATGAGCAGTTCTTC.

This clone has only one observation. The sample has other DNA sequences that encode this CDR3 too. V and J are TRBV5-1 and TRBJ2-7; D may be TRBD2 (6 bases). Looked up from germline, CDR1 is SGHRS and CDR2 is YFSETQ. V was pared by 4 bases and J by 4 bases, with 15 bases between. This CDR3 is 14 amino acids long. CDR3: CASSPGTLVYEQYF. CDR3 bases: TGCGCCAGCAGCCCCGGGACTCTAGTTTACGAGCAGTACTTC.

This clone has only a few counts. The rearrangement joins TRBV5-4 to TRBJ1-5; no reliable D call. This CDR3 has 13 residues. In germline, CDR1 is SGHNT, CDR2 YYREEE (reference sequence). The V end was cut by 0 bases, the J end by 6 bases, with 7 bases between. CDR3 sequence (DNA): TGTGCCAGCAGCTTGGGGGCCGGTCAGCCCCAGCATTTT. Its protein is CASSLGAGQPQHF. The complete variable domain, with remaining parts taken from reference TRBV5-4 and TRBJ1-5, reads ETGVTQSPTHLIKTRGQQVTLRCSSQSGHNTVSWYQQALGQGPQFIFQYYREEENGRGNFPPRFSGLQFPNYSSELNVNALELDDSALYLCASSLGAGQPQHFGDGTRLSIL.

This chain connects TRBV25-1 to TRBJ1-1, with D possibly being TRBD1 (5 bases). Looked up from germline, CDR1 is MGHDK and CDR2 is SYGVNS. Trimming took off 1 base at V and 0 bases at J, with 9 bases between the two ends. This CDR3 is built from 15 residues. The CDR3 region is CASSEWGRMNTEAFF. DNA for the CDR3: TGTGCCAGCAGTGAATGGGGCAGGATGAACACTGAAGCTTTCTTT. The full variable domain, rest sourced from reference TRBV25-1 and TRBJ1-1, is EADIYQTPRYLVIGTGKKITLECSQTMGHDKMYWYQQDPGMELHLIHYSYGVNSTEKGDLSSESTVSRIRTEHFPLTLESARPSHTSQYLCASSEWGRMNTEAFFGQGTRLTVV.